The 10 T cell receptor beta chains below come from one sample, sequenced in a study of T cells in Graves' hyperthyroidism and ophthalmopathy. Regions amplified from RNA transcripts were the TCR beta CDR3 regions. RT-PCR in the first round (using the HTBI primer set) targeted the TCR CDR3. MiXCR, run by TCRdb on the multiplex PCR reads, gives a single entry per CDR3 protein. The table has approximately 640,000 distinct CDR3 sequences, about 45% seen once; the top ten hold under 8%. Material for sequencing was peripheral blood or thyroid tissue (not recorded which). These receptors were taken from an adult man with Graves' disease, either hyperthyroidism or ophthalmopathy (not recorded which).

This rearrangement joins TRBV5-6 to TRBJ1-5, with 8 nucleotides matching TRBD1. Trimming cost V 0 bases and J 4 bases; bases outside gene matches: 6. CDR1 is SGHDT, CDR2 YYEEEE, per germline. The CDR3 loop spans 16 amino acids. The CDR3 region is CASSLVGRGPNQPQHF. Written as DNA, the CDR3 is TGTGCCAGCAGCTTGGTCGGCAGGGGGCCGAATCAGCCCCAGCATTTT.

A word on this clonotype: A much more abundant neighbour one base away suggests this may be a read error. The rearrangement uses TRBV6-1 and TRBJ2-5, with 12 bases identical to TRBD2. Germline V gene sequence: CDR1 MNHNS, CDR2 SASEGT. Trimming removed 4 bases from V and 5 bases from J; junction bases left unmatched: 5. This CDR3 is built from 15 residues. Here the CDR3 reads CASSGLAGVGETQYF. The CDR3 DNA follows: TGTGCCAGCAGTGGACTAGCGGGAGTGGGGGAGACCCAGTACTTC.

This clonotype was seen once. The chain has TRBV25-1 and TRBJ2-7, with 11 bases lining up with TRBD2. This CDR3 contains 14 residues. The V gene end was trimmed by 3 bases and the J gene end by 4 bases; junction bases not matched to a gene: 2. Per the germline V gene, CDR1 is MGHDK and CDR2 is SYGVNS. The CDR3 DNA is TGTGCCAGCAGTGAGACTAGCGGGGTATACGAGCAGTACTTC. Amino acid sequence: CASSETSGVYEQYF.

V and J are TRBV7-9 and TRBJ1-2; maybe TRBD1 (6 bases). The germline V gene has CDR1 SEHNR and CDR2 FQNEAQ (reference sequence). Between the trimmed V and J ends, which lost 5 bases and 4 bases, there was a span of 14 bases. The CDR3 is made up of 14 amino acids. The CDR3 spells CASSPRGGFYGYTF. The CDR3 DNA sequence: TGTGCCAGCAGCCCCCGAGGGGGTTTCTATGGCTACACCTTC.

The CDR3 sequence: CATSGDRGKILDNQPQHF. For the CDR3, the DNA is TGTGCCACCAGCGGGGACAGGGGGAAGATTTTGGACAATCAGCCCCAGCATTTT. The rearrangement joins TRBV15 to TRBJ1-5, with 11 nucleotides matching TRBD1. V shed 5 bases, J shed 3 bases, and the junction held 12 bases outside the gene matches. CDR1 LNHNV and CDR2 YYDKDF come from the germline V gene (reference sequence). The CDR3 is 18 amino acids.

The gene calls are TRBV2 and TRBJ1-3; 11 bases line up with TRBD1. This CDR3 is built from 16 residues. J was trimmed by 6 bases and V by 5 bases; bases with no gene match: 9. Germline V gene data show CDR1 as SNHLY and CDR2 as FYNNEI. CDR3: CASSKDRGREVNTIYF. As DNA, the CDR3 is TGTGCCAGCAGTAAGGACAGGGGGCGTGAAGTAAACACCATATATTTT. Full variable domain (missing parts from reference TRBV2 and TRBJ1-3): EPEVTQTPSHQVTQMGQEVILRCVPISNHLYFYWYRQILGQKVEFLVSFYNNEISEKSEIFDDQFSVERPDGSNFTLKIRSTKLEDSAMYFCASSKDRGREVNTIYFGEGSWLTVV.

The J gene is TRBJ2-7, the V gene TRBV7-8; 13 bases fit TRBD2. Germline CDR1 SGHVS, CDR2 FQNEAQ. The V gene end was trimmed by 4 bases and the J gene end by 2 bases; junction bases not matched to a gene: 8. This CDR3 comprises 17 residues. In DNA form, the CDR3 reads TGTGCCAGCAGCTCAGAAACCGGGACTAGCGGGACCTACGAGCAGTACTTC. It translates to CASSSETGTSGTYEQYF.

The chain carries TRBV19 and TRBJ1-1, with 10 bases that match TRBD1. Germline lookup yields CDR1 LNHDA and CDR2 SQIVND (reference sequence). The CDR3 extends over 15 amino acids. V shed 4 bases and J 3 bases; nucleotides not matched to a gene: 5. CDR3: CASSTGTGDYTEAFF. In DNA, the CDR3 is TGTGCCAGTAGTACCGGGACAGGGGACTACACTGAAGCTTTCTTT.

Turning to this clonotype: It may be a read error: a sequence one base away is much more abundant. The CDR3 reads CATSEPTGQGNFEQYF. The CDR3 nucleotides are TGTGCCACCAGTGAACCTACGGGACAGGGCAACTTCGAGCAGTACTTC. The chain uses TRBV24-1 and TRBJ2-7; 9 bases align to TRBD1. The CDR3 totals 16 residues. J was trimmed by 6 bases and V by 4 bases; bases with no gene match: 12. Germline V gene data show CDR1 as KGHDR and CDR2 as SFDVKD.

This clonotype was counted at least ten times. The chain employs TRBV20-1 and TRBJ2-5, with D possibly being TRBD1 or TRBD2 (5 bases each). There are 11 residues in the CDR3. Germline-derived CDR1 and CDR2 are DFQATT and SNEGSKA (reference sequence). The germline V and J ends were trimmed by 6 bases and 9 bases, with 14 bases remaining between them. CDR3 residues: CSAEQDGAQYF. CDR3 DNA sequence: TGCAGTGCGGAACAGGACGGGGCCCAGTACTTC.